Following are 16 T cell receptor beta chains from one sample sequenced in a study of T cell changes during pregnancy in multiple sclerosis. Clones were read by immunoSEQ multiplex PCR, and TCRdb kept only the in-frame ones, dropping some. This table has 20,000 to 25,000 clones, roughly nine tenths appearing once. Source: CD8+ T cells from peripheral blood mononuclear cells, taken after pregnancy. The origin of the receptors is a female donor with multiple sclerosis, enrolled in a pregnancy study.

The J gene is TRBJ2-7, the V gene TRBV11-2; D unresolved. This CDR3 contains 15 residues. The V gene lost 1 base and the J gene lost 4 bases, with 14 bases spanning the gap. Germline CDR1 reads SGHAT; CDR2 reads FQNNGV. Written as DNA, the CDR3 is TGTGCCAGCAGCTTAGGCGGCAGCCTTTTTTACGAGCAGTACTTC. Its translation: CASSLGGSLFYEQYF.

This chain uses TRBV5-1 with TRBJ2-2, with a weak D call TRBD1 (6 bases). The CDR3 spans 15 residues. V was trimmed by 4 bases and J by 6 bases, leaving 16 bases between them. From germline, CDR1 is SGHRS and CDR2 YFSETQ. The CDR3 is CASSPAQGSAGELFF. As DNA, the CDR3 is TGCGCCAGCAGCCCCGCTCAGGGGTCCGCCGGGGAGCTGTTTTTT.

This chain joins TRBV5-1 and TRBJ1-1, with 7 bases identical to TRBD1. Trimming cost V 2 bases and J 5 bases; bases outside gene matches: 9. CDR3 size: 15 residues. Germline-derived CDR1 and CDR2 are SGHRS and YFSETQ. CDR3 residues: CASSLAQGGITEAFF. The DNA of the CDR3 is TGCGCCAGCAGCTTAGCGCAGGGGGGAATAACTGAAGCTTTCTTT.

The rearrangement links TRBV11-2 to TRBJ2-7; tentatively, D is TRBD1 (6 bases). The CDR3 spans 16 residues. Germline CDR1 is SGHAT and CDR2 is FQNNGV. V lost 4 bases and J 2 bases, leaving 18 bases between the germline ends. The DNA of the CDR3 is TGTGCCAGCAGCTCTTCGGACAGCCAACCTACCTACGAGCAGTACTTC. Protein product: CASSSSDSQPTYEQYF.

V is TRBV9 and J is TRBJ2-2; 7 nucleotides agree with TRBD2. CDR3 length: 14 residues. Trimming at V came to 3 bases and at J to 5 bases, leaving 4 bases not matched to a gene. CDR1 SGDLS and CDR2 YYNGEE come from the germline V gene. CDR3 region: CASSAGTTTGELFF. The CDR3 DNA is TGTGCCAGCAGCGCGGGGACTACAACCGGGGAGCTGTTTTTT.

This chain connects TRBV6-1 to TRBJ2-1; possible D gene TRBD1, 6 bases. Trimming cost V 1 base and J 4 bases, with 11 bases left between them. The CDR3 is made up of 15 amino acids. Germline V gene lookup returns CDR1 MNHNS and CDR2 SASEGT. The CDR3 DNA reads TGTGCCAGCAGTGAAGGACAGGAGACGTACAATGAGCAGTTCTTC. Translating gives CASSEGQETYNEQFF.

The chain has TRBV30 and TRBJ1-1, with D possibly matching TRBD1 (6 bases). The CDR3 extends over 15 amino acids. V was clipped by 1 base and J by 0 bases, with 12 bases between them. Germline values: CDR1 GTSNPN, CDR2 SVGIG (reference sequence). CDR3 coding DNA: TGTGCCTGGAGTGGGACAGAGATCATGAACACTGAAGCTTTCTTT. Its translation is CAWSGTEIMNTEAFF.

The CDR3 spells CASSVPGQGALGGRRNEQFF. The DNA for the CDR3 is TGCGCCAGCAGCGTCCCGGGACAGGGGGCTTTAGGCGGGAGGAGAAATGAGCAGTTCTTC. The chain is built from TRBV5-1 and TRBJ2-1; 12 bases fit TRBD1. Germline-derived CDR1 and CDR2 are SGHRS and YFSETQ. The CDR3 totals 20 residues. V gave up 4 bases and J gave up 7 bases; unmatched junction bases: 21.

The chain uses TRBV4-3 and TRBJ2-1, with 11 bases matching TRBD2. The CDR3 runs 20 residues. Germline V CDR1 and CDR2: LGHNA, YSLEER. The V gene end was trimmed by 0 bases and the J gene end by 0 bases; junction bases not matched to a gene: 10. The chain's CDR3 is CASSQDGLAGGSDSYNEQFF. Here the CDR3 DNA reads TGCGCCAGCAGCCAAGATGGGCTAGCGGGAGGTTCGGACTCCTACAATGAGCAGTTCTTC.

This clone was detected once. This chain uses TRBV5-4 with TRBJ1-2; D might be TRBD1 (6 bases). From germline, CDR1 is SGHNT and CDR2 YYREEE (reference sequence). There are 16 residues in the CDR3. V dropped 4 bases and J dropped 4 bases, with 20 bases sitting between them. The CDR3 loop is CASSGPNDGGLYGYTF. CDR3 sequence (DNA): TGTGCCAGCAGCGGCCCCAACGACGGGGGGCTCTATGGCTACACCTTC. The full variable domain, rest sourced from reference TRBV5-4 and TRBJ1-2, is ETGVTQSPTHLIKTRGQQVTLRCSSQSGHNTVSWYQQALGQGPQFIFQYYREEENGRGNFPPRFSGLQFPNYSSELNVNALELDDSALYLCASSGPNDGGLYGYTFGSGTRLTVV.

The genes are TRBV7-2 and TRBJ2-2; TRBD2 matches 8 bases. The junction had 9 bases not matched to a gene; V was cut back by 5 bases and J by 4 bases. Germline CDR1 reads SGHTA; CDR2 reads FQGNSA. CDR3 size: 16 residues. The CDR3 is CASSPAGGAVTGELFF. CDR3 in DNA: TGTGCCAGCAGCCCCGCCGGGGGGGCTGTCACCGGGGAGCTGTTTTTT.

The chain employs TRBV10-3 and TRBJ2-1; TRBD2 might be the D (6 bases). The CDR3 loop spans 16 amino acids. The ends were cut back, 0 bases at V and 4 bases at J, with 13 bases in the middle. CDR1 is ENHRY and CDR2 is SYGVKD in the germline V gene. The CDR3 coding sequence is TGTGCCATCAGTGAGTCGGAGGGAGATTTGTACAATGAGCAGTTCTTC. Protein: CAISESEGDLYNEQFF.

The chain joins TRBV9 to TRBJ2-7, with 12 bases identical to TRBD1. This CDR3 is 14 amino acids long. Germline V gene data show CDR1 as SGDLS and CDR2 as YYNGEE. J was trimmed by 7 bases and V by 3 bases; bases with no gene match: 5. The CDR3 coding sequence is TGTGCCAGCAGCGCCGGGACAGGGGGCCCAGAGCAGTACTTC. It specifies CASSAGTGGPEQYF.

This chain connects TRBV5-1 to TRBJ2-1, with TRBD2 identical over 13 bases. Germline V CDR1 and CDR2: SGHRS, YFSETQ. With V trimmed by 4 bases and J by 5 bases, 9 bases remained unmatched. CDR3 length: 17 amino acids. CDR3 DNA sequence: TGCGCCAGCAGCCCTACTAGCGGGAGGGCACCGAACAATGAGCAGTTCTTC. Translating gives CASSPTSGRAPNNEQFF.

The V call is TRBV7-2, the J call TRBJ2-7; 9 bases agree with TRBD2. V shed 5 bases, J shed 6 bases, and the junction held 11 bases outside the gene matches. The germline gives CDR1 SGHTA, CDR2 FQGNSA. The CDR3 totals 15 residues. CDR3 sequence: CASSRGGGRAPEQYF. CDR3 bases: TGTGCCAGCAGCCGGGGGGGCGGGAGGGCCCCCGAGCAGTACTTC.

By its share, this clone is medium-sized (0.01 to 0.1%). The chain links TRBV5-1 to TRBJ2-7; 11 bases are a match to TRBD1. Germline assignment: CDR1 SGHRS and CDR2 YFSETQ. The CDR3 is made up of 16 amino acids. Trimming took 5 bases from V and 3 from J; bases not matched to a gene: 10. CDR3 amino acids: CASRRNPGTGGYEQYF. The CDR3 DNA reads as TGCGCCAGCAGGCGTAACCCCGGGACAGGGGGCTACGAGCAGTACTTC. Full variable domain (rest looked up from reference TRBV5-1 and TRBJ2-7): KAGVTQTPRYLIKTRGQQVTLSCSPISGHRSVSWYQQTPGQGLQFLFEYFSETQRNKGNFPGRFSGRQFSNSRSEMNVSTLELGDSALYLCASRRNPGTGGYEQYFGPGTRLTVT.